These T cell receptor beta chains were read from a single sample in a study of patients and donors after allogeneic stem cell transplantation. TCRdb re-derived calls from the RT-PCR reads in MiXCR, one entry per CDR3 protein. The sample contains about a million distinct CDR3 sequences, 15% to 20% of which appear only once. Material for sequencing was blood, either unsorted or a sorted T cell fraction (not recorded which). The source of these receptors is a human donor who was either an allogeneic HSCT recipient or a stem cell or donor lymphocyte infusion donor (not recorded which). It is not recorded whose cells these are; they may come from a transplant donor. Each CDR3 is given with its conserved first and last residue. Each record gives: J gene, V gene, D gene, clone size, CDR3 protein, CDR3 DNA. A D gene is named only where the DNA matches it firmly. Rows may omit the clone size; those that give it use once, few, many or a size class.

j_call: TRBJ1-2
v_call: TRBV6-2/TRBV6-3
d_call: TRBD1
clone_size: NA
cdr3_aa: CASRTARDRKNGYTF
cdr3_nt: TGTGCCAGCAGGACAGCCCGGGACAGGAAAAATGGCTACACCTTC

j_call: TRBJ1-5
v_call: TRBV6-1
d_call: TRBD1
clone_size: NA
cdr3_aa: CASGLDRGEQPQHF
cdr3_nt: TGTGCCAGCGGGCTCGACAGGGGAGAACAGCCCCAGCATTTT

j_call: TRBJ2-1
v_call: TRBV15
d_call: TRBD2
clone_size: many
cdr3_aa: CATSRVLGGDNEQFF
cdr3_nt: TGTGCCACCAGCAGAGTTCTCGGGGGGGACAATGAGCAGTTCTTC

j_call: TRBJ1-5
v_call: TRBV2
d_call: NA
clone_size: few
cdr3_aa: CASSGTGAISNQPQHF
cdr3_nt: TGTGCCAGCAGCGGCACCGGGGCTATTAGCAATCAGCCCCAGCATTTT

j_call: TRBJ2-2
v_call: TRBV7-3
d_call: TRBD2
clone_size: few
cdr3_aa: CASSRGGLGTGELFF
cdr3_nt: TGTGCCAGCAGCCGAGGGGGACTAGGCACCGGGGAGCTGTTTTTT

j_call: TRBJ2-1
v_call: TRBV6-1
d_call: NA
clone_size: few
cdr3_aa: CASREGVIEQFF
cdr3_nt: TGTGCCAGCAGGGAGGGAGTTATTGAGCAGTTCTTC

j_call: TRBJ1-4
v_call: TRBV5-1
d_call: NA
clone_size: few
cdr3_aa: CASSLDFRGGEKLFF
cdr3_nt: TGCGCCAGCAGCTTGGATTTTCGCGGCGGTGAAAAACTGTTTTTT

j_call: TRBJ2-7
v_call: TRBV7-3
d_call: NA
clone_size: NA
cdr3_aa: CASSLGDGKYEQYF
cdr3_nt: TGTGCCAGCAGCCTAGGGGACGGGAAATACGAGCAGTACTTC

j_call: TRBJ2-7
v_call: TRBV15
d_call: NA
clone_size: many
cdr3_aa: CATSRDHYEQYF
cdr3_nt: TGTGCCACCAGCAGGGACCACTACGAGCAGTACTTC

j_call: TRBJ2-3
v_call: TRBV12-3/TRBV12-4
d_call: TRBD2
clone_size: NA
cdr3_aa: CASSFGLGAADTQYF
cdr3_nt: TGTGCCAGCAGTTTCGGACTAGGGGCTGCAGATACGCAGTATTTT

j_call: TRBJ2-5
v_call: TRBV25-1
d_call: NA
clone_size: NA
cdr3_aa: CASSVARSARETQYF
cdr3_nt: TGTGCCAGCAGTGTCGCTCGGAGCGCCCGTGAGACCCAGTACTTC

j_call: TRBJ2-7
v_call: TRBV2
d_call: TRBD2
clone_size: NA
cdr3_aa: CASSDGGLAGHEQYF
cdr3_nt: TGTGCCAGCAGTGATGGGGGACTAGCGGGACACGAGCAGTACTTC

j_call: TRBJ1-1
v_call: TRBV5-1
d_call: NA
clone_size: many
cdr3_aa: CASSLSWNTEAFF
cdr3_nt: TGCGCCAGCAGCTTGAGCTGGAACACTGAAGCTTTCTTT

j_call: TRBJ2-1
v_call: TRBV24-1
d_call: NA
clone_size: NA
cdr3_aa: CATSDSRGGTNSYNEQFF
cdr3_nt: TGTGCCACCAGTGATTCTCGGGGCGGCACTAACTCCTACAATGAGCAGTTCTTC

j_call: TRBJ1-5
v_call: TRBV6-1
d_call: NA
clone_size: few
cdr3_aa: CASRELGRGNNQPQHF
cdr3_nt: TGTGCCAGCAGGGAATTAGGACGGGGAAACAATCAGCCCCAGCATTTT

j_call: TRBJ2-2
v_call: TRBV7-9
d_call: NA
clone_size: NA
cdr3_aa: CASSFNTGLRNGELFF
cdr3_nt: TGTGCCAGCAGCTTCAATACGGGACTTCGCAACGGGGAGCTGTTTTTT

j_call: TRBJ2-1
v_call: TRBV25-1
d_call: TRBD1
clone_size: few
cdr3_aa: CASSVTGDYNEQFF
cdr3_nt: TGTGCCAGCAGTGTTACAGGGGACTACAATGAGCAGTTCTTC

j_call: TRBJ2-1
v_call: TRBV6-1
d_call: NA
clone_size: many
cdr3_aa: CASSRGPREYNEQFF
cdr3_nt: TGTGCCAGCAGCAGAGGACCGAGGGAATACAATGAGCAGTTCTTC

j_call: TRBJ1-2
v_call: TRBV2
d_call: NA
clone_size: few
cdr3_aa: CASSQQGSYGYTF
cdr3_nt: TGTGCCAGCAGTCAACAGGGATCCTATGGCTACACCTTC

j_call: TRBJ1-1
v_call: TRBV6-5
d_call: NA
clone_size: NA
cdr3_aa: CASSYTEDPNTEAFF
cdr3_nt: TGTGCCAGCAGTTACACAGAGGACCCGAACACTGAAGCTTTCTTT

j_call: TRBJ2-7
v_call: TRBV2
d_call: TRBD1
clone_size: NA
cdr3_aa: CASSARTGLVYEQYF
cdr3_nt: TGTGCCAGCAGCGCCCGGACAGGGTTGGTCTACGAGCAGTACTTC

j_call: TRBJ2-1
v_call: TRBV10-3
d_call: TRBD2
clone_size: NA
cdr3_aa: CAISERTSGSTEQFF
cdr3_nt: TGTGCCATCAGTGAAAGGACTAGCGGGAGCACTGAGCAGTTCTTC

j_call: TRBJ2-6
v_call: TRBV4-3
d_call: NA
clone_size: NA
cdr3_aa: CASSQDRDLDVLTF
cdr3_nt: TGCGCCAGCAGCCAAGATCGCGATTTGGACGTCCTGACTTTC

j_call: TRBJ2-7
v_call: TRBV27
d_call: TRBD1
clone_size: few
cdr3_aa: CASSLSGPGTGTYEQYF
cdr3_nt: TGTGCCAGCAGTTTATCGGGCCCCGGGACAGGGACCTACGAGCAGTACTTC

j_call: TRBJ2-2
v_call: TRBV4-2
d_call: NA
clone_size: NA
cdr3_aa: CASSQQEHVNAGELFF
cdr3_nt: TGTGCCAGCAGCCAACAGGAACATGTAAACGCCGGGGAGCTGTTTTTT

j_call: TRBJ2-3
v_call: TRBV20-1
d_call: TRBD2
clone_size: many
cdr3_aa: CSASGTSGTKTDTQYF
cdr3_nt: TGCAGTGCTAGCGGGACTAGCGGGACCAAAACAGATACGCAGTATTTT

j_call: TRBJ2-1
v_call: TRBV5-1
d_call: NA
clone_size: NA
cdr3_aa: CASSLERPPYNEQFF
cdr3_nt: TGCGCCAGCAGCCTCGAAAGGCCCCCCTACAATGAGCAGTTCTTC

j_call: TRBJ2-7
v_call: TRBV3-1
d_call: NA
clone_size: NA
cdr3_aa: CASSRNGYEQYF
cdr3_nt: TGTGCCAGCAGCCGAAATGGCTACGAGCAGTACTTC

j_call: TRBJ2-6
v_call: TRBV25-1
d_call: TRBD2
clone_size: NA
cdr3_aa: CASSESREGQSGANVLTF
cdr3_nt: TGTGCCAGCAGTGAATCGCGGGAGGGCCAATCTGGGGCCAACGTCCTGACTTTC

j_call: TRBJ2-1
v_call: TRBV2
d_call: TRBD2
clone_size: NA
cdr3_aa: CASTPGTTRKFF
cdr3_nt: TGTGCCAGCACGCCCGGGACTACACGTAAGTTCTTC

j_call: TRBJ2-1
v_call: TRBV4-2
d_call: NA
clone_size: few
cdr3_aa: CASSQDAGFGILGQFF
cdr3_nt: TGTGCCAGCAGCCAAGATGCGGGGTTTGGTATCCTAGGGCAGTTCTTC

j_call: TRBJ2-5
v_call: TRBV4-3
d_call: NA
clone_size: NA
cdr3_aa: CASSQEIQETQYF
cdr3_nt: TGCGCCAGCAGCCAAGAGATACAAGAGACCCAGTACTTC

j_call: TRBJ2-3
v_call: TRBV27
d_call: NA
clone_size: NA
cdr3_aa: CATNHWGSSTDTQYF
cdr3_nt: TGTGCCACCAACCATTGGGGTTCTAGCACAGATACGCAGTATTTT

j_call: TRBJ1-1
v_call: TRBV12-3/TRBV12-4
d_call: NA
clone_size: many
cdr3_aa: CASSQALVLGNTEAFF
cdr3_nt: TGTGCCAGCAGTCAGGCCCTAGTGTTGGGGAACACTGAAGCTTTCTTT

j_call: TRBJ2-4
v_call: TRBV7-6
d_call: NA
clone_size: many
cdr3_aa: CASSESDGKNIQYF
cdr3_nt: TGTGCCAGCAGCGAGTCGGATGGGAAAAACATTCAGTACTTC

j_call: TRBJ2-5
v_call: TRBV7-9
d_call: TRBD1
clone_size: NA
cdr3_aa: CASSPPTGSRETQYF
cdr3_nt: TGTGCCAGCAGCCCACCGACAGGGTCCAGAGAGACCCAGTACTTC

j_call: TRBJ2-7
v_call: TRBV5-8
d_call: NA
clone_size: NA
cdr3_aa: CASSQLPGSYEQYF
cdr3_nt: TGTGCCAGCAGCCAACTGCCAGGGTCCTACGAGCAGTACTTC

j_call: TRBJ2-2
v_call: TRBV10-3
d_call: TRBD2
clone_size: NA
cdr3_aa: CAISESRKVTSGGIITGELFF
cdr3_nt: TGTGCCATCAGTGAGTCGCGGAAGGTTACTAGCGGGGGGATAATCACCGGGGAGCTGTTTTTT

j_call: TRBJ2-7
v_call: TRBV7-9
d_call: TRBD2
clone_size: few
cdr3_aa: CASSLTKTSGRYEQYF
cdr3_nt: TGTGCCAGCAGCTTAACTAAGACTAGCGGGCGTTACGAGCAGTACTTC

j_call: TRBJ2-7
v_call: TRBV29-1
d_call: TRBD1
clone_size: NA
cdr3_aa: CSVDSPGQTYEQYF
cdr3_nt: TGCAGCGTTGATAGCCCGGGACAGACCTACGAGCAGTACTTC

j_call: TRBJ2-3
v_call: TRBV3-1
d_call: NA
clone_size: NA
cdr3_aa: CASSQRSRTTDTQYF
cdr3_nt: TGTGCCAGCAGCCAGAGGAGCAGGACCACAGATACGCAGTATTTT

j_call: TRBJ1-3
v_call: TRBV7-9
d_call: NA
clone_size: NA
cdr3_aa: CASSGTLHLSGNTIYF
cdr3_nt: TGTGCCAGCAGCGGGACACTTCACCTCTCTGGAAACACCATATATTTT

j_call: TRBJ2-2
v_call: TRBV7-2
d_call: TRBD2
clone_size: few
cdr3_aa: CASSLDAGARSGELFF
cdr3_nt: TGTGCCAGCAGCTTAGATGCGGGAGCCCGTTCCGGGGAGCTGTTTTTT

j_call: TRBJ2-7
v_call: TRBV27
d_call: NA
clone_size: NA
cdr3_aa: CASSLSLFGEQYF
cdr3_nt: TGTGCCAGCAGTTTATCCCTCTTTGGCGAGCAGTACTTC

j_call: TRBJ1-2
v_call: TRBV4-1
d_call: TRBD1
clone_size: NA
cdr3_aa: CASSQLQGDGYTF
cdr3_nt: TGCGCCAGCAGCCAGTTACAGGGGGATGGCTACACCTTC

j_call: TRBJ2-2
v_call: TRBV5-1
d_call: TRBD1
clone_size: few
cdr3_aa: CASSQNRGYRELFF
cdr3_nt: TGCGCCAGCAGCCAAAACAGGGGATACCGGGAGCTGTTTTTT

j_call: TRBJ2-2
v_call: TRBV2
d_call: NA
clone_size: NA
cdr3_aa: CASSGREAGELFF
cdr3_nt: TGTGCCAGCAGTGGGCGAGAGGCCGGGGAGCTGTTTTTT

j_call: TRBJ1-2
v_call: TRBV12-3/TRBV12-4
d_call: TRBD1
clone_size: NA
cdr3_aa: CASSTNRGRVSNYGYTF
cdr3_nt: TGTGCCAGCAGCACTAACAGGGGGCGCGTGTCGAACTATGGCTACACCTTC

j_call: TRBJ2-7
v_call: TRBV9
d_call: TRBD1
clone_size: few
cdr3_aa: CASSPHRGVEQYF
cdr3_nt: TGTGCCAGCAGCCCCCACAGGGGCGTCGAGCAGTACTTC

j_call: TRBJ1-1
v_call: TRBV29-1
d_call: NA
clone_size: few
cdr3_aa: CSGRQGPNTEAFF
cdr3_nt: TGCAGCGGGCGCCAGGGTCCGAACACTGAAGCTTTCTTT

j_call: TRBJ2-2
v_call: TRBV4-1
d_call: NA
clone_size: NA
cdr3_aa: CASSQGSREGTGELFF
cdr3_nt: TGCGCCAGCAGCCAAGGGTCCAGGGAAGGCACCGGGGAGCTGTTTTTT

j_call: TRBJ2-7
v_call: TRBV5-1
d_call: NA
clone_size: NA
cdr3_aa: CASSLGTSGEYF
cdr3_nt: TGCGCCAGCAGCTTAGGGACCTCCGGGGAGTACTTC

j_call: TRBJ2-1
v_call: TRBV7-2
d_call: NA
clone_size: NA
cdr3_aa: CASSPRTVSNEQFF
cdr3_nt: TGTGCCAGCAGCCCGAGGACAGTCTCTAATGAGCAGTTCTTC

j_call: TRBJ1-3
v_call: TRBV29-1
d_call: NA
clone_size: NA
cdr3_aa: CSVDDSGNTIYF
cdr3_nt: TGCAGCGTTGACGACTCTGGAAACACCATATATTTT